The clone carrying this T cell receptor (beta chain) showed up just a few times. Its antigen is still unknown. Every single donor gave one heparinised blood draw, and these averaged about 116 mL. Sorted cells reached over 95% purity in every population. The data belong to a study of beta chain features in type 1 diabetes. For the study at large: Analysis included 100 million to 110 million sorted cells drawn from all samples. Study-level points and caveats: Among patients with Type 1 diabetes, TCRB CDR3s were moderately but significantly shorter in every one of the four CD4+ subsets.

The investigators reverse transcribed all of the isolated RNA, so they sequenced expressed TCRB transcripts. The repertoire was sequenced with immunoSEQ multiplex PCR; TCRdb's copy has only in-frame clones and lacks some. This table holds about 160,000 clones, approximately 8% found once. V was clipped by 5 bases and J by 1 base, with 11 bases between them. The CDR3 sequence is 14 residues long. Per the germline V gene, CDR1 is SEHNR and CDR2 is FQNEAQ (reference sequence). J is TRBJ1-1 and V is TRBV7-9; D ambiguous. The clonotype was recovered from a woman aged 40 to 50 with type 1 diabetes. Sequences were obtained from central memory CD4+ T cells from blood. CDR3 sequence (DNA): TGTGCCAGCAGCCTGACGGAGCAGAACACTGAAGCTTTCTTT. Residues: CASSLTEQNTEAFF.